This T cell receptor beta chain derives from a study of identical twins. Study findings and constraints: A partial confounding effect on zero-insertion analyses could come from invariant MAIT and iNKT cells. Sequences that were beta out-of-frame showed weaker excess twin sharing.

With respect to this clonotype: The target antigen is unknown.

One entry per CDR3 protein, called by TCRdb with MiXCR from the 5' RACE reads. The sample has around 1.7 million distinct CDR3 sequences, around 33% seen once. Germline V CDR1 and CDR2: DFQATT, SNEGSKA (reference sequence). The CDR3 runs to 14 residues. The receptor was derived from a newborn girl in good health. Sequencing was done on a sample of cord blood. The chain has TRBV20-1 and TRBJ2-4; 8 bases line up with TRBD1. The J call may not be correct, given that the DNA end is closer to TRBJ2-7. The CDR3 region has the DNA TGCAGTGCTCTCCTCCGAGGACAGGGCTTCGAGCAGTACTTC. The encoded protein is CSALLRGQGFEQYF.